The entry that follows covers one T cell receptor beta chain sequence. Its antigen is unidentified. Each PCR received spiked synthetic TCR analog templates. Sequencing used immunoSEQ multiplex PCR; TCRdb keeps in-frame clones, though not all of them. This table holds around 82,000 clones, roughly 89% found once. CDR3 size: 17 residues. Germline V gene lookup returns CDR1 SEHNR and CDR2 FQNEAQ (reference sequence). V was clipped by 5 bases and J by 2 bases; unmatched bases: 10. The time point denotes: pretreatment peripheral blood. The source of the sample is a study of PD-L1 blockade in urothelial cancer. Study as a whole: Blood analysis occurred 3 weeks (second dose) and 6 weeks after treatment start. Points from the study as a whole: At 3 weeks on treatment, tumor-associated clones expanded more with durable benefit.

The genes are TRBV7-9 and TRBJ2-3; the match to TRBD2 covers 10 bases. The TCR was taken from a man in his sixties with urothelial cancer. Sequencing used PBMCs, obtained around atezolizumab (anti-PD-L1) treatment. The CDR3 DNA is TGTGCCAGCAGCCAACGTCGACTAGCGGGTTCCACAGATACGCAGTATTTT. Protein: CASSQRRLAGSTDTQYF. Drawing the rest from reference TRBV7-9 and TRBJ2-3, the complete variable domain is DTGVSQNPRHKITKRGQNVTFRCDPISEHNRLYWYRQTLGQGPEFLTYFQNEAQLEKSRLLSDRFSAERPKGSFSTLEIQRTEQGDSAMYLCASSQRRLAGSTDTQYFGPGTRLTVL.